This T cell receptor (beta chain) was captured by sequencing in a study of T-cell memory formation after mild COVID-19 (dated by TCRdb to about 2021). Broadly, across the study: TCR sequence clusters from the two donors were largely donor specific. In a couple of donors, T-cell clones that expanded and contracted after mild COVID-19 were tracked by sequencing TCRalpha and TCRbeta repertoires over time. The cohort comprised two young, previously healthy adult volunteers, one female and one male. Results the study describes overall, beyond this receptor: Contracting CD4+ clones were found mainly in CM and EM memory subsets, while CD8+ clones were enriched in EMRA. The second-wave clones that peaked on day 37 were not confirmed to be SARS-CoV-2 specific. Only a couple of mild cases were covered in the study, and larger cohorts including severe cases with pre-infection samples were considered necessary. Some responding clones were found in pre-infection memory, which suggests that pre-existing cross-reactive memory T cells took part in the SARS-CoV-2 response. From day 15 to 85, contracting clones showed balanced CD4/CD8 phenotypes, whereas a second wave of clones that expanded from day 15 to 37 leaned towards CD4+.

PBMCs were isolated by Ficoll-Paque density gradient centrifugation. For this clonotype: Its antigen is unknown. Base qualities are not recorded, but no much larger clone differs from it by a single base.

TCRdb shows the sequencer as Illumina NovaSeq 6000. Using 5'RACE with constant-segment primers, TCRalpha and TCRbeta cDNA libraries were constructed, with sample barcodes and unique molecular identifiers added in the process. Trizol reagent was used to extract RNA from every sample. Libraries were amplified in two PCR steps, with a second sample barcode and Illumina TruSeq adapters added in the second step. Sequencing of the libraries was done on an Illumina NovaSeq, producing 2 x 150 bp paired-end reads. As for how the authors treated the data: The reads were demultiplexed and collapsed into UMI-guided consensus sequences using migec v1.2.7. Using mixcr v2.1.11, UMI consensuses were aligned to TRA and TRB V and J templates and then assembled into clonotypes. A clonotype was counted as expanded or contracted only when both edgeR and NoisET called the clonotype significant, with the noise models trained on biological replicates. For edgeR calls, a false discovery rate-adjusted p below 0.01 and a log2 fold-change threshold of 1 were applied. As an exploratory analysis of dynamics, max-normalized trajectories of the 1000 most abundant clonotypes were examined with PCA combined with hierarchical clustering. The CD4 or CD8 phenotype of responding clones was assigned using the separately sequenced CD4+ and CD8+ repertoires. TCRdb reworked the public reads: Q25 trimming with fastp, MiXCR clone assembly, productive beta chains retained. CDR3 protein duplicates are merged, each entry listing the most common genes and DNA. The V and J calls follow TCRdb's processing rather than the paper's. A total of tens of thousands of distinct CDR3 sequences appear in this sample, less than 15% of them only once. The biggest ten clones account for about two fifths of the sample.

From the germline V gene, CDR1 is SGHTA and CDR2 is FQGTGA. The CDR3 runs 15 residues from the cysteine to the phenylalanine. Here the CDR3 DNA is all that survives: 45 bases in frame from base 1. V and J are truncated by 0 bases and 2 bases respectively, leaving an intervening sequence of 10 bases. This clonotype was obtained from a man in his late teens or twenties who had mild COVID-19 (a few samples of this study predate the infection). The sample titles of this study are shuffled in the database, so cell type and time point are left out; the donor was told from shared clones. The receptor chain draws on TRBV7-3 and TRBJ1-1; no D segment can be confidently identified. Sequenced sample: PBMCs or a T cell subset sorted from them (not recorded which). The CDR3 region: CASSLTVGINTEAFF. In nucleotide form, the sequence is TGTGCCAGCAGCTTAACGGTCGGAATAAACACTGAAGCTTTCTTT.